This record covers a single T cell receptor (beta chain). There is no known antigen for this receptor. The record has no base qualities; no much larger clone is one base away. The germline V gene supplies CDR1 SGHDT and CDR2 YYEEEE. Including cysteine and phenylalanine, the CDR3 has 15 amino acids. Only the CDR3 DNA stays, 45 bases, in frame from base 1. V and J are truncated by 9 bases and 2 bases respectively, leaving an intervening sequence of 21 bases. The data belong to a study of lymphopenia after photon versus proton radiotherapy (dated by TCRdb to between 2018 and 2021). At the level of the whole study: The immunological effects of photon versus proton radiation therapy were compared in patients with gastrointestinal tumors who developed high-grade lymphopenia. The roughly 18 patients in the cohort had gastrointestinal tumors, were treated with either photon or proton therapy, and subsequently developed lymphopenia. The goal of the study was to describe how the two radiation modalities differ in their effects on the immune system.

Overall study outcomes, separate from this receptor: The survival association was examined only in patients who died, and the authors described better survival with proton therapy as a possibility, not as a demonstrated result. Across the cohort, a larger post-nadir drop in TCR diversity was inversely correlated with overall survival time among patients who died. Relative stability during treatment was observed in proton-treated patients, whereas loss of naive T cells and TCR diversity and gain of effector/memory populations were observed in photon-treated patients. After the lymphocyte count nadir, oligoclonal expansion, especially of CD8+ Temra cells, was observed in photon-treated repertoires, and the drop in diversity was driven by this expansion.

The library came from the immunoSEQ multiplex PCR assay. Alongside multiparametric flow cytometry, deep sequencing of rearranged TCR beta loci was used to profile the T cell repertoires. TCRdb holds this immuneACCESS table with in-frame rearrangements only. Some clones are missing; in checked studies, unresolved V genes explain under half, and the rest has no known cause. The sample yields 150,000 to 200,000 clones; about 85% were counted once. The ten largest clones take up around 5% of the sample. The chain employs TRBV5-6 and TRBJ2-7, with no D gene named confidently. This TCR was recovered from a man aged 45-60 years with gastric cancer. The specimen comprised peripheral blood, sampled from a patient treated with photon-based radiotherapy. The CDR3 has the sequence CATHPGLEETYEQYF. In nucleotides, the sequence is TGTGCCACCCACCCTGGGTTAGAAGAGACCTACGAGCAGTACTTC.